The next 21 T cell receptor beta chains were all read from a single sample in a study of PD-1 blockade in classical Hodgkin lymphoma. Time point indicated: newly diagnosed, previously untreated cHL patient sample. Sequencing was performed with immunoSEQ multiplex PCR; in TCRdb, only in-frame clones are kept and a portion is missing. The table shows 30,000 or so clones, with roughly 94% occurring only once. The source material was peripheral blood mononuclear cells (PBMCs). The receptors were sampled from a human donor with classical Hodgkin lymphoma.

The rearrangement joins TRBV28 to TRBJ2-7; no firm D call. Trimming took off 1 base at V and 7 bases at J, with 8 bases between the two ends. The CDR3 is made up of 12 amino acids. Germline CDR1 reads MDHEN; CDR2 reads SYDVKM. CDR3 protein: CASSLSAEEQYF. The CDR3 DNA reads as TGTGCCAGCAGTTTATCCGCGGAAGAGCAGTACTTC.

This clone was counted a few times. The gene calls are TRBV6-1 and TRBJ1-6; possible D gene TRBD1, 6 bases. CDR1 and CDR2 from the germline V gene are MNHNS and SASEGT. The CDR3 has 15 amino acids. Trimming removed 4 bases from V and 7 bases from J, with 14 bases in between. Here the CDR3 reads CASSGALQGNSPLHF. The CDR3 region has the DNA TGTGCCAGCAGTGGGGCCCTACAGGGAAATTCACCCCTCCACTTT.

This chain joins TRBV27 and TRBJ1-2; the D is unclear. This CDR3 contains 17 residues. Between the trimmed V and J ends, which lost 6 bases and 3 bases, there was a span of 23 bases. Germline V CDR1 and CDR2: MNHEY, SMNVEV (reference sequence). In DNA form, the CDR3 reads TGTGCCAGCAGATACTCAGAGGGCTTCCGGGCCTACTATGGCTACACCTTC. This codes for CASRYSEGFRAYYGYTF.

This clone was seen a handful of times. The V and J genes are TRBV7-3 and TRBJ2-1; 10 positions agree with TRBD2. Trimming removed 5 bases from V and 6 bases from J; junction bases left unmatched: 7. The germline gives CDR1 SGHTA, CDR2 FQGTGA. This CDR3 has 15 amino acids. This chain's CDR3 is CASSLIAGGLNEQFF. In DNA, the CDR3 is TGTGCCAGCAGCCTTATAGCGGGGGGCCTCAATGAGCAGTTCTTC.

The CDR3 nucleotides read TGCGCCAGCAGCGACCGGGACCGCTCCTACGAGCAGTACTTC. This translates into CASSDRDRSYEQYF. The rearrangement uses TRBV5-1 and TRBJ2-7, with D perhaps assigned TRBD1 or TRBD2 (5 bases each). The CDR3 has 14 residues. V lost 4 bases, J lost 0 bases, and 11 bases lay in between. Germline V lookup: CDR1 SGHRS, CDR2 YFSETQ.

This chain's CDR3 is CASSLAVQSSGNTIYF. The CDR3, as DNA: TGTGCCAGCAGCTTAGCGGTACAATCCTCTGGAAACACCATATATTTT. The rearrangement joins TRBV7-9 to TRBJ1-3; D call uncertain. Germline V gives CDR1 SEHNR, CDR2 FQNEAQ (reference sequence). CDR3 length equals 16 residues. V was shortened by 0 bases and J by 0 bases, with 9 bases between the two germline ends.

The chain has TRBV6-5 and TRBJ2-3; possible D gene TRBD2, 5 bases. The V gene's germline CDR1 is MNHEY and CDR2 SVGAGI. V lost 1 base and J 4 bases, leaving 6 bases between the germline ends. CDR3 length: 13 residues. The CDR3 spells CASSYWRSDTQYF. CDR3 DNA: TGTGCCAGCAGTTACTGGAGGTCAGATACGCAGTATTTT.

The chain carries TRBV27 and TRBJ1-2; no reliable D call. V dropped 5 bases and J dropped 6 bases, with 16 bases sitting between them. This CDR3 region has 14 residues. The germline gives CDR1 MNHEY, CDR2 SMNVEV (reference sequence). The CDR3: CASSRLWVGDGYTF. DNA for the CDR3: TGTGCCAGCAGTCGACTGTGGGTCGGAGATGGCTACACCTTC.

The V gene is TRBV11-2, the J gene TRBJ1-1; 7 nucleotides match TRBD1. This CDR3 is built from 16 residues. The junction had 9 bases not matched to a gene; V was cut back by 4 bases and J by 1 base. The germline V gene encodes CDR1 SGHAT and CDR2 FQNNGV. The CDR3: CASSYPPGTENTEAFF. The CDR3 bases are TGTGCCAGCAGCTATCCCCCCGGGACAGAGAACACTGAAGCTTTCTTT. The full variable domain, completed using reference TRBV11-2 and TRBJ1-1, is EAGVAQSPRYKIIEKRQSVAFWCNPISGHATLYWYQQILGQGPKLLIQFQNNGVVDDSQLPKDRFSAERLKGVDSTLKIQPAKLEDSAVYLCASSYPPGTENTEAFFGQGTRLTVV.

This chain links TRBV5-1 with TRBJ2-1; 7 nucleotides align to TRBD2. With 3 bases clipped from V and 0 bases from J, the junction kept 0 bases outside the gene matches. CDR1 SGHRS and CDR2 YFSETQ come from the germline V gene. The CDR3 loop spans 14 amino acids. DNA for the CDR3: TGCGCCAGCAGCTGGGGGGGCTCCTACAATGAGCAGTTCTTC. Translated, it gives CASSWGGSYNEQFF.

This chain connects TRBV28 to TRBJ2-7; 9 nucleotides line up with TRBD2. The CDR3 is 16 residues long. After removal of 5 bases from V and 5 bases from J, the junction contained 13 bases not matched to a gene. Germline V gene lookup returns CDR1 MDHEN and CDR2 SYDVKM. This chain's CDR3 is CASSLPSGRSGHEQYF. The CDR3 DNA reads TGTGCCAGCAGTCTCCCCAGCGGGAGGTCGGGCCACGAGCAGTACTTC.

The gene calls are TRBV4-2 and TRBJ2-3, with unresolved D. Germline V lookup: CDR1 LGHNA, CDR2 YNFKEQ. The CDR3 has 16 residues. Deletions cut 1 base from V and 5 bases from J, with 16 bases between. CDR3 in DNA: TGTGCCAGCAGCCAAGCGTCTAGTGGCCTGATAGATACGCAGTATTTT. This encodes CASSQASSGLIDTQYF.

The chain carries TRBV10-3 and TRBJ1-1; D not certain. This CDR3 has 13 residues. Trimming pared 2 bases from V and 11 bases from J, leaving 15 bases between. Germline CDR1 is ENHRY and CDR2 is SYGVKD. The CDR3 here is CAISEQRELRAFF. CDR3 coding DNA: TGTGCCATCAGTGAGCAGAGGGAACTACGCGCTTTCTTT.

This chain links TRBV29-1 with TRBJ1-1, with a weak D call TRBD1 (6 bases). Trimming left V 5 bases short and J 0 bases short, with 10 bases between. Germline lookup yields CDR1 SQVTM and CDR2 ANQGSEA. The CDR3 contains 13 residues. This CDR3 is CSVLNRVNTEAFF. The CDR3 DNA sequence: TGCAGCGTTCTAAACAGGGTGAACACTGAAGCTTTCTTT.

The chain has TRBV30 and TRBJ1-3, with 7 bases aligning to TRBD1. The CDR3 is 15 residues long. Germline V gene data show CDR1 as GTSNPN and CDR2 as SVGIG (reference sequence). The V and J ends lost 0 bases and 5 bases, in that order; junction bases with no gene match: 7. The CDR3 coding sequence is TGTGCCTGGAGTGTACGACAGGGTGGCAGAAACACCATATATTTT. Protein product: CAWSVRQGGRNTIYF.

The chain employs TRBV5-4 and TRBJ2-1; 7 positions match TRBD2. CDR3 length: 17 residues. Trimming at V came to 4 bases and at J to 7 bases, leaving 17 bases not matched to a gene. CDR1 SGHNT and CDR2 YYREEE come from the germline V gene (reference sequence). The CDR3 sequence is CASSPQLGGTKGNEQFF. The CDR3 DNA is TGTGCCAGCAGCCCTCAATTGGGAGGGACTAAAGGGAATGAGCAGTTCTTC. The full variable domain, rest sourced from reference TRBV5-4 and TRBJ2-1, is ETGVTQSPTHLIKTRGQQVTLRCSSQSGHNTVSWYQQALGQGPQFIFQYYREEENGRGNFPPRFSGLQFPNYSSELNVNALELDDSALYLCASSPQLGGTKGNEQFFGPGTRLTVL.

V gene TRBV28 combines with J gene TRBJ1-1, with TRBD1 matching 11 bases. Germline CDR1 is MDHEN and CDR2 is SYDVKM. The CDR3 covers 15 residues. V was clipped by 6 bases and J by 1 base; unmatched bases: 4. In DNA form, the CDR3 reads TGTGCCAGCAGCTCCGGACAGGGGGCGAACACTGAAGCTTTCTTT. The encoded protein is CASSSGQGANTEAFF. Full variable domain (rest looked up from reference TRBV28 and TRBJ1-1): DVKVTQSSRYLVKRTGEKVFLECVQDMDHENMFWYRQDPGLGLRLIYFSYDVKMKEKGDIPEGYSVSREKKERFSLILESASTNQTSMYLCASSSGQGANTEAFFGQGTRLTVV.

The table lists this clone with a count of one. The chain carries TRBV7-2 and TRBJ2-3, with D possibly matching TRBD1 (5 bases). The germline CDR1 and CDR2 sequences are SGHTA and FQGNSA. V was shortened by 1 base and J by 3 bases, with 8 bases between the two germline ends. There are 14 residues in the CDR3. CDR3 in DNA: TGTGCCAGCAGCTTAGGGGGCGCGACAGATACGCAGTATTTT. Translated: CASSLGGATDTQYF.

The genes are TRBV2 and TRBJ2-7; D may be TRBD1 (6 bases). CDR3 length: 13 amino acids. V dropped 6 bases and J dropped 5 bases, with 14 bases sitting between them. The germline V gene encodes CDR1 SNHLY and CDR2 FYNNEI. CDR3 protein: CASSRGHEDEQYF. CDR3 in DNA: TGTGCCAGCAGCCGGGGACACGAGGACGAGCAGTACTTC.

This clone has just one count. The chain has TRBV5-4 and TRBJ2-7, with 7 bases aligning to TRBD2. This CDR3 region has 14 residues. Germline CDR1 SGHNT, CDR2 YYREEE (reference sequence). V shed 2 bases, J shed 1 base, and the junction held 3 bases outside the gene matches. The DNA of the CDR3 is TGTGCCAGCAGCTTTTACGGGGGGTCCTACGAGCAGTACTTC. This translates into CASSFYGGSYEQYF.

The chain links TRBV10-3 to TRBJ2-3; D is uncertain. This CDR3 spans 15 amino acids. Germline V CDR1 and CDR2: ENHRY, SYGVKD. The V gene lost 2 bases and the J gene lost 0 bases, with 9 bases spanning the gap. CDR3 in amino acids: CAISEALTSTDTQYF. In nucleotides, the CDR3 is TGTGCCATCAGTGAGGCCCTTACTAGCACAGATACGCAGTATTTT.